This T cell receptor (beta chain) was captured in a study of T cell repertoires in cytomegalovirus infection. About the study: Public TCR beta signature analysis indicated the presence of both CMV infection and matching HLA type.

TCRdb re-called the reads with MiXCR, one entry per CDR3 protein. Of around 330,000 distinct CDR3 sequences in the sample, roughly 15% were seen once. As regards this clonotype: Its target is unknown.

Overall study results and limits: Cumulative frequency (of public TCR beta family members) identified carriers of CMV plus the relevant HLA. Dominating the ex vivo response were TCR beta clonotypes that were CMV-specific and HLA-C-restricted.

Germline CDR1 and CDR2: SGHVS and FNYEAQ. The CDR3 spans 14 residues. V gave up 6 bases and J gave up 4 bases; unmatched junction bases: 6. The chain recombines TRBV7-6 with TRBJ2-5, with 9 bases matching TRBD1. The receptor's source is a human donor in good health (CMV status not recorded). Some clones in this sample may be carry-over from other donors' samples. Sequencing was performed on PBMCs. The CDR3 protein is CASRLTGGGETQYF. The DNA of the CDR3 is TGTGCCAGCAGACTGACAGGGGGAGGAGAGACCCAGTACTTC.